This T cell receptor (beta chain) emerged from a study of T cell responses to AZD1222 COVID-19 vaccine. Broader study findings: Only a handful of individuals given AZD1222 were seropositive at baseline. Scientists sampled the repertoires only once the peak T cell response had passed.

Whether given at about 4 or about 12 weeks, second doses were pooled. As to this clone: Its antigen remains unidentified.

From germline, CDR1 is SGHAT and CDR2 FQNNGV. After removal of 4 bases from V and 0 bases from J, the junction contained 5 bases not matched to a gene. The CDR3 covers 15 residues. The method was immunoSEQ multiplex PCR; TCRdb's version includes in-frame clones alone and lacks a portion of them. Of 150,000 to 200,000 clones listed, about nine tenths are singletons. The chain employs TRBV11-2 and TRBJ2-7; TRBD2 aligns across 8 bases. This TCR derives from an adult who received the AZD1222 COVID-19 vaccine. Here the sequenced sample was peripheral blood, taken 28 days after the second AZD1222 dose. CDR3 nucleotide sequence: TGTGCCAGCAGCTACTCTAGCGGGTCCTCCTACGAGCAGTACTTC. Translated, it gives CASSYSSGSSYEQYF.